The 21 T cell receptor beta chains below were found in one sample sequenced in a study of blood T cell repertoires in COVID-19. This table comes from immunoSEQ multiplex PCR, and its TCRdb copy is limited to in-frame clones, with some not included. This repertoire shows around 250,000 clones, more than 65% found once; its top ten account for 4% to 5.5%. Input material: peripheral blood. The receptors derive from a man aged 50-59 years with active or convalescent COVID-19.

The chain has TRBV5-4 and TRBJ2-5; TRBD2 might be the D (6 bases). Germline-derived CDR1 and CDR2 are SGHNT and YYREEE (reference sequence). The V end lost 4 bases, the J end lost 1 base, and 11 bases lay between the germline ends. This CDR3 spans 14 amino acids. The CDR3 loop reads CASSLRGTQETQYF. The CDR3 DNA sequence: TGTGCCAGCAGCCTCCGGGGGACCCAAGAGACCCAGTACTTC.

This clone was seen a few times. The rearrangement links TRBV7-2 to TRBJ1-3; no definite D call. The CDR3 contains 13 residues. Germline assignment: CDR1 SGHTA and CDR2 FQGNSA. Trimming pared 4 bases from V and 0 bases from J, leaving 4 bases between. The CDR3 protein is CASSYSSGNTIYF. In DNA, the CDR3 is TGTGCCAGCAGCTACAGCTCTGGAAACACCATATATTTT.

This chain links TRBV6-6 with TRBJ2-5, with TRBD2 matching 8 bases. Germline V gene sequence: CDR1 MNHNY, CDR2 SVGAGI (reference sequence). The CDR3 is made up of 15 amino acids. J gave up 2 bases and V 6 bases, and 8 bases lay outside the gene matches. CDR3 loop: CASSRPGLVQETQYF. CDR3 sequence (DNA): TGTGCCAGCAGCCGACCGGGACTAGTGCAAGAGACCCAGTACTTC.

The chain recombines TRBV12-5 with TRBJ1-2; tentative D call: TRBD1 (6 bases). The CDR3 has 12 amino acids. The germline V and J ends were trimmed by 4 bases and 8 bases, with 11 bases remaining between them. Per the germline V gene, CDR1 is LGHNT and CDR2 is FRNRAP. As DNA, the CDR3 is TGTGCTAGTGGTTACGACAGGACCGGCTACACCTTC. It specifies CASGYDRTGYTF.

The chain couples TRBV10-2 to TRBJ1-6; 9 nucleotides agree with TRBD1. The CDR3 covers 16 residues. Germline CDR1 and CDR2: WSHSY and SAAADI. The V and J ends lost 7 bases and 7 bases, in that order; junction bases with no gene match: 11. The CDR3 DNA reads TGCGCCAGCATGGCTCCGGGACAGGGAGGGAATTCACCCCTCCACTTT. Its protein product is CASMAPGQGGNSPLHF.

This clone has more than one count but fewer than ten. This chain uses TRBV7-8 with TRBJ1-2; possible D gene TRBD1, 5 bases. The CDR3 contains 17 residues. Germline V gene sequence: CDR1 SGHVS, CDR2 FQNEAQ. The ends were cut back, 4 bases at V and 0 bases at J, with 18 bases in the middle. The CDR3 reads CASSSPGRTGANYGYTF. CDR3 nucleotides: TGTGCCAGCAGCTCCCCAGGGAGGACGGGAGCTAACTATGGCTACACCTTC.

The chain is built from TRBV27 and TRBJ1-5; 8 bases map to TRBD1. This CDR3 has 14 residues. Germline CDR1 reads MNHEY; CDR2 reads SMNVEV (reference sequence). The trim removed 2 bases at V and 7 bases at J, leaving 4 bases unmatched. The CDR3 coding sequence is TGTGCCAGCAGTTTAAACAGGGGGGGCCAGCCCCAGCATTTT. It codes for CASSLNRGGQPQHF.

The chain is built from TRBV7-9 and TRBJ1-2; D remains unclear. The CDR3 is made up of 13 amino acids. Germline CDR1 reads SEHNR; CDR2 reads FQNEAQ (reference sequence). The V end lost 6 bases, the J end lost 5 bases, and 13 bases lay between the germline ends. CDR3 coding DNA: TGTGCCAGCAGACCCGACGGACTGTATGGCTACACCTTC. This gives the protein CASRPDGLYGYTF.

The rearrangement uses TRBV28 and TRBJ1-6; D gene ambiguous. V was cut by 2 bases and J by 3 bases, with 8 bases left in between. This CDR3 has 15 amino acids. CDR1 and CDR2 (germline): MDHEN, SYDVKM. DNA for the CDR3: TGTGCCAGCAGTTTACCCCGGGACTATAATTCACCCCTCCACTTT. This gives the protein CASSLPRDYNSPLHF.

V is TRBV29-1 and J is TRBJ1-2; D is perhaps TRBD1 (6 bases). This CDR3 has 13 amino acids. CDR1 is SQVTM and CDR2 is ANQGSEA in the germline V gene. With 5 bases removed from V and 8 bases from J, the gap between germline ends came to 18 bases. The CDR3 region has the DNA TGCAGCGTTAAGGGGGAGGGAACGGAGGGCTACACCTTC. This translates into CSVKGEGTEGYTF. The full variable domain, with the rest looked up from reference TRBV29-1 and TRBJ1-2, is SAVISQKPSRDICQRGTSLTIQCQVDSQVTMMFWYRQQPGQSLTLIATANQGSEATYESGFVIDKFPISRPNLTFSTLTVSNMSPEDSSIYLCSVKGEGTEGYTFGSGTRLTVV.

The rearrangement uses TRBV6-2 or TRBV6-3 and TRBJ1-3; no reliable D call. Germline CDR1 is MNHEY and CDR2 is SVGEGT. V lost 4 bases to trimming and J lost 0 bases, with 13 bases between them. CDR3 length: 16 amino acids. The CDR3 DNA follows: TGTGCCAGCAGTTCCCGCAGGCCGAGCTCTGGAAACACCATATATTTT. This translates into CASSSRRPSSGNTIYF.

The CDR3 DNA follows: TGTGCCAGCAGTTACTCGACCCGGCGGGGCTATGGCTACACCTTC. Encoded protein: CASSYSTRRGYGYTF. This chain joins TRBV6-7 and TRBJ1-2; no reliable D call. TRBV6-7 is known as an ORF, though its function is uncertain. Deletions cut 0 bases from V and 4 bases from J, with 12 bases between. This CDR3 is 15 amino acids long.

The chain is built from TRBV28 and TRBJ2-2; possible D gene TRBD1, 5 bases. The V gene's germline CDR1 is MDHEN and CDR2 SYDVKM. The CDR3 loop spans 15 amino acids. The V and J ends lost 2 bases and 4 bases respectively, with 11 bases between them. The CDR3 loop is CASSLSAGLTGELFF. CDR3 nucleotide sequence: TGTGCCAGCAGTTTAAGTGCAGGGCTCACCGGGGAGCTGTTTTTT. Together with reference TRBV28 and TRBJ2-2, the CDR3 gives the full variable domain: DVKVTQSSRYLVKRTGEKVFLECVQDMDHENMFWYRQDPGLGLRLIYFSYDVKMKEKGDIPEGYSVSREKKERFSLILESASTNQTSMYLCASSLSAGLTGELFFGEGSRLTVL.

The chain carries TRBV6-1 and TRBJ1-3; maybe TRBD1 (6 bases). The V end was cut by 2 bases, the J end by 0 bases, with 14 bases between. CDR3 length equals 17 residues. The germline gives CDR1 MNHNS, CDR2 SASEGT. DNA of the CDR3: TGTGCCAGCAGTGAATGGACAGTCGAGAACTCTGGAAACACCATATATTTT. It yields the protein CASSEWTVENSGNTIYF.

This clone has a handful of counts. The CDR3 loop reads CASSPTGGYGYTF. The CDR3 DNA reads as TGTGCCAGCAGCCCTACAGGGGGGTATGGCTACACCTTC. This rearrangement joins TRBV7-3 to TRBJ1-2; TRBD1 agrees at 8 bases. CDR1 is SGHTA, CDR2 FQGTGA, per germline. There are 13 residues in the CDR3. The V gene end was trimmed by 5 bases and the J gene end by 5 bases; junction bases not matched to a gene: 4.

V and J are TRBV29-1 and TRBJ2-2, with 7 nucleotides matching TRBD1. This CDR3 has 13 residues. The V and J ends lost 8 bases and 5 bases, in that order; junction bases with no gene match: 8. In germline, CDR1 is SQVTM, CDR2 ANQGSEA. The CDR3 loop reads CSTLEGATGELFF. In nucleotides, the CDR3 is TGCAGCACCCTTGAGGGGGCTACCGGGGAGCTGTTTTTT.

The rearrangement uses TRBV6-5 and TRBJ1-5; TRBD1 might be the D (6 bases). Germline loops: CDR1 MNHEY, CDR2 SVGAGI. There are 14 residues in the CDR3. Trimming removed 4 bases at V and 7 bases at J, with 14 bases between. The CDR3 region is CASSSQGTRQPQHF. The CDR3 DNA reads as TGTGCCAGCAGTTCCCAGGGGACCCGGCAGCCCCAGCATTTT.

The rearrangement uses TRBV19 and TRBJ2-7, with 9 positions matching TRBD2. The germline V gene encodes CDR1 LNHDA and CDR2 SQIVND (reference sequence). Unmatched junction bases numbered 17, after V lost 5 bases and J lost 6 bases. The CDR3 consists of 17 residues. The CDR3 sequence: CASSPPGGGGERGEQYF. Here the CDR3 DNA reads TGTGCCAGTAGTCCTCCAGGCGGCGGGGGGGAGCGGGGCGAGCAGTACTTC.

The chain uses TRBV7-9 and TRBJ1-2; 9 bases match TRBD1. The CDR3 is 14 amino acids. Germline CDR1 and CDR2: SEHNR and FQNEAQ (reference sequence). Unmatched junction bases numbered 9, after V lost 5 bases and J lost 8 bases. The CDR3 spells CASSPPGQGWGYTF. Here the CDR3 DNA reads TGTGCCAGCAGCCCCCCGGGACAGGGATGGGGCTACACCTTC.

This sequence joins TRBV7-9 and TRBJ1-2, with D possibly TRBD1 on 5 matching bases. CDR3 length: 15 amino acids. V was pared by 5 bases and J by 3 bases, with 16 bases between. The germline gives CDR1 SEHNR, CDR2 FQNEAQ (reference sequence). In DNA form, the CDR3 reads TGTGCCAGCAGCGGCTCCCACGGGGGACACTATGGCTACACCTTC. It codes for CASSGSHGGHYGYTF.

The chain recombines TRBV5-1 with TRBJ1-4; D is undetermined. The V and J ends lost 1 base and 0 bases respectively, with 7 bases between them. CDR3 length: 15 amino acids. Germline V gene data show CDR1 as SGHRS and CDR2 as YFSETQ. CDR3 amino acids: CASSLNAATNEKLFF. In nucleotides, the CDR3 is TGCGCCAGCAGCTTGAACGCAGCAACTAATGAAAAACTGTTTTTT.